These 11 T cell receptor beta chains were all obtained from the same sample, sequenced in a study of T cell repertoires and Cas9 in healthy adults. The repertoire was sequenced with immunoSEQ multiplex PCR; TCRdb's copy has only in-frame clones and lacks some. Of 20,000 to 25,000 clones in the sample, more than 75% were seen once. The sample taken for sequencing was CD4+ effector T cells (CD127+, CD25-, CD137-, CD154-) from PBMCs; culture status not recorded. These receptors were obtained from a human donor in good health.

The rearrangement links TRBV11-2 to TRBJ1-3, with 9 bases identical to TRBD1. The ends lost 5 bases at V and 5 bases at J; junction bases unmatched: 7. Germline V gene sequence: CDR1 SGHAT, CDR2 FQNNGV. There are 15 residues in the CDR3. CDR3 loop: CASSPWTGVRNTIYF. DNA for the CDR3: TGTGCCAGCAGCCCCTGGACAGGGGTTAGAAACACCATATATTTT.

The chain joins TRBV7-9 to TRBJ1-1; TRBD1 might be the D (6 bases). V was cut by 2 bases and J by 0 bases, with 19 bases left in between. CDR3 length equals 18 residues. Germline CDR1 SEHNR, CDR2 FQNEAQ (reference sequence). CDR3 nucleotide sequence: TGTGCCAGCAGCTTAACGGGAGGGGGGTGGAGCATGAACACTGAAGCTTTCTTT. Its protein product is CASSLTGGGWSMNTEAFF.

This clone was recorded only once. The rearrangement links TRBV11-2 to TRBJ2-3; 9 positions match TRBD1. Germline CDR1 SGHAT, CDR2 FQNNGV. J was trimmed by 3 bases and V by 3 bases; bases with no gene match: 4. This CDR3 region has 15 residues. DNA for the CDR3: TGTGCCAGCAGCTTCTGGGACAGGGTGACAGATACGCAGTATTTT. Residues: CASSFWDRVTDTQYF.

The CDR3 reads CASSPRRATEAFF. The CDR3 region has the DNA TGTGCCAGCAGCCCCCGCAGGGCCACTGAAGCTTTCTTT. V usage is TRBV5-6 and J usage is TRBJ1-1, with a tentative D call TRBD1 (5 bases). In germline, CDR1 is SGHDT, CDR2 YYEEEE. The ends were cut back, 4 bases at V and 4 bases at J, with 11 bases in the middle. CDR3 length: 13 amino acids.

This chain uses TRBV6-5 with TRBJ1-2; a possible D gene is TRBD1 (5 bases). Trimming took off 3 bases at V and 8 bases at J, with 16 bases between the two ends. The CDR3 runs to 14 residues. In germline, CDR1 is MNHEY, CDR2 SVGAGI. The CDR3 nucleotides read TGTGCCAGCAGTTATCGGCAGGGCCTTGGGGGCTACACCTTC. Its translation: CASSYRQGLGGYTF.

The rearrangement links TRBV5-1 to TRBJ1-6; D call uncertain. Germline CDR1 is SGHRS and CDR2 is YFSETQ. V dropped 0 bases and J dropped 4 bases, with 8 bases sitting between them. The CDR3 totals 15 residues. DNA of the CDR3: TGCGCCAGCAGCTTGGAGGGATCTTATAATTCACCCCTCCACTTT. As protein: CASSLEGSYNSPLHF.

This clone was recorded only once. The chain joins TRBV4-1 to TRBJ2-1; 13 positions match TRBD2. Germline CDR1 reads MGHRA; CDR2 reads YSYEKL. V shed 3 bases and J 2 bases; nucleotides not matched to a gene: 4. The CDR3 runs to 17 residues. As DNA, the CDR3 is TGCGCCAGCAGCCAGGAGGGACTAGCGGGGCCCTACAATGAGCAGTTCTTC. Protein: CASSQEGLAGPYNEQFF.

The chain combines TRBV7-9 with TRBJ2-1; D not resolved. The CDR3 is made up of 11 amino acids. The V end lost 5 bases, the J end lost 13 bases, and 12 bases lay between the germline ends. Germline CDR1 SEHNR, CDR2 FQNEAQ (reference sequence). CDR3 DNA: TGTGCCAGCAGCGCCATCTCTACCCAGTTCTTC. Its protein product is CASSAISTQFF.

V is TRBV7-6 and J is TRBJ2-3; D is undetermined. CDR1 and CDR2 (germline): SGHVS, FNYEAQ. The V and J ends lost 0 bases and 2 bases respectively, with 12 bases between them. CDR3 length: 16 residues. For the CDR3, the DNA is TGTGCCAGCAGCTTAGCGCTACAGCCTTACACAGATACGCAGTATTTT. Translating it yields CASSLALQPYTDTQYF.

The chain employs TRBV4-1 and TRBJ1-1; no firm D call. The CDR3 has 15 amino acids. V lost 4 bases and J lost 9, with 21 bases in between. Germline loops: CDR1 MGHRA, CDR2 YSYEKL. The CDR3 is CASSPPAADLRKAFF. As DNA, the CDR3 is TGCGCCAGCAGCCCCCCGGCGGCAGACCTTAGAAAAGCTTTCTTT.

The chain couples TRBV6-5 to TRBJ2-6; D gene ambiguous. Germline assignment: CDR1 MNHEY and CDR2 SVGAGI. The ends were cut back, 4 bases at V and 0 bases at J, with 7 bases in the middle. This CDR3 is built from 15 residues. CDR3 DNA: TGTGCCAGCAGTTCGGACCTCTCTGGGGCCAACGTCCTGACTTTC. It specifies CASSSDLSGANVLTF.